The 18 T cell receptor beta chains reported below all come from one sample, sequenced in a study of human T cells and chemical hapten exposure. Stated time point: pre-sensitization, week 0. Treatment in this sample: therapeutic diphenylcyclopropenone sensitization with weekly scalp DPC. MiXCR, run by TCRdb on the RACE reads, gives a single entry per CDR3 protein. The sample holds under 90,000 distinct CDR3 sequences, about 8.9% seen once. Sequenced material: whole blood, taken in connection with sensitization to the hapten diphenylcyclopropenone (DPC). Every receptor here comes from a woman aged 40 to 49 with alopecia areata. Some clones in this sample may be carry-over from other donors' samples.

This clonotype showed up many times. The chain carries TRBV28 and TRBJ1-5; D call uncertain. The V gene's germline CDR1 is MDHEN and CDR2 SYDVKM. The CDR3 covers 14 residues. V shed 4 bases and J shed 0 bases, with 7 bases lying between them. CDR3 sequence reads: CASSSASSNQPQHF. The CDR3 DNA sequence: TGTGCCAGCAGTTCTGCCAGTAGCAATCAGCCCCAGCATTTT.

The V gene is TRBV4-2, the J gene TRBJ2-7; TRBD1 aligns across 7 bases. Per germline, CDR1 LGHNA and CDR2 YNFKEQ. The CDR3 runs 14 residues. With V trimmed by 2 bases and J by 3 bases, 4 bases remained unmatched. Here the CDR3 DNA reads TGTGCCAGCAGCCAACCGACAGGGATCTACGAGCAGTACTTC. As protein: CASSQPTGIYEQYF.

This clonotype was seen a few times. This chain uses TRBV29-1 with TRBJ1-1; D might be TRBD1 (5 bases). This CDR3 region has 13 residues. Germline CDR1 is SQVTM and CDR2 is ANQGSEA. V was pared by 4 bases and J by 3 bases, with 12 bases between. The CDR3 region is CSVGPGLYTEAFF. The DNA for the CDR3 is TGCAGCGTTGGCCCGGGGCTGTACACTGAAGCTTTCTTT.

This clonotype was seen ten or more times. This chain links TRBV6-2 or TRBV6-3 with TRBJ2-1, with 7 nucleotides matching TRBD1. Germline V lookup: CDR1 MNHEY, CDR2 SVGEGT. J gave up 6 bases and V 4 bases, and 9 bases lay outside the gene matches. The CDR3 is 15 residues long. The chain's CDR3 is CASSFLAGGSNEQFF. The DNA for the CDR3 is TGTGCCAGCAGTTTCCTAGCAGGGGGTTCCAATGAGCAGTTCTTC.

About this clonotype: A much larger clone sits a single nucleotide away, making a read error possible. Because the CDR3 is missing its conserved closing phenylalanine or tryptophan, this is likely a read error. This rearrangement joins TRBV7-9 to TRBJ2-1; D gene ambiguous. Trimming took 3 bases from V and 0 from J, leaving 3 bases between them. The CDR3 consists of 13 residues. In germline, CDR1 is SEHNR, CDR2 FQNEAQ (reference sequence). The CDR3 bases are TGTGCCAGCAGCTTCAACTCCTACAATGAGCAGTTCTTA. Translation: CASSFNSYNEQFL.

This clonotype was seen repeatedly, ten times or more. The chain couples TRBV7-6 to TRBJ1-3; TRBD1 matches at 9 bases. Looked up from germline, CDR1 is SGHVS and CDR2 is FNYEAQ. V shed 0 bases and J 0 bases; nucleotides not matched to a gene: 6. This CDR3 is built from 18 residues. CDR3 in DNA: TGTGCCAGCAGCTTAGCGGAGACAGGGGGGATCTCTGGAAACACCATATATTTT. Translation gives CASSLAETGGISGNTIYF.

The sample holds a few counts of this clonotype. V gene TRBV3-1 combines with J gene TRBJ2-5; 7 bases line up with TRBD1. There are 17 residues in the CDR3. The V segment lost 0 bases and the J segment 5 bases; nucleotides outside the gene matches: 12. Germline-derived CDR1 and CDR2 are LGHDT and YNNKEL (reference sequence). The CDR3 spells CASSQDFVKGAGETQYF. The CDR3 DNA follows: TGTGCCAGCAGCCAAGATTTTGTCAAGGGGGCAGGTGAGACCCAGTACTTC.

In its sample, this clonotype was seen a few times. The rearrangement links TRBV12-3 or TRBV12-4 to TRBJ2-7, with a possible D match to TRBD1 (6 bases). This CDR3 contains 15 residues. Trimming took off 5 bases at V and 2 bases at J, with 16 bases between the two ends. The CDR3 nucleotides read TGTGCCAGCAGTCCCCTATTAGGGGGACCCTACGAGCAGTACTTC. It is translated as CASSPLLGGPYEQYF.

This clonotype was detected only a few times. The chain recombines TRBV7-2 with TRBJ2-3; D remains unclear. The germline gives CDR1 SGHTA, CDR2 FQGNSA. The CDR3 runs 14 residues. Trimming took 7 bases from V and 1 from J, leaving 12 bases between them. CDR3 sequence: CASNPYSGTDTQYF. Written as DNA, the CDR3 is TGTGCCAGCAACCCGTACAGCGGCACAGATACGCAGTATTTT.

V is TRBV4-1 and J is TRBJ2-1; 7 nucleotides match TRBD1. Germline CDR1 MGHRA, CDR2 YSYEKL. This CDR3 is 16 amino acids long. V shed 0 bases and J 4 bases; nucleotides not matched to a gene: 6. The CDR3 region has the DNA TGCGCCAGCAGCCAAGATTCAAGGGGGCCGTACAATGAGCAGTTCTTC. Encoded protein: CASSQDSRGPYNEQFF.

This clonotype was detected ten times or more. CDR3 sequence (DNA): TGCAGTGCTAGCACGGGAGTAGCGGGGTACGAGCAGTACTTC. Translating it yields CSASTGVAGYEQYF. The rearrangement uses TRBV20-1 and TRBJ2-7; TRBD2 matches at 8 bases. The germline CDR1 and CDR2 sequences are DFQATT and SNEGSKA (reference sequence). The CDR3 has 14 amino acids. J gave up 4 bases and V 3 bases, and 8 bases lay outside the gene matches.

This clonotype occurred a few times. The V and J genes are TRBV10-3 and TRBJ1-3, with D hard to call. V gave up 7 bases and J gave up 4 bases, with 14 bases separating them. Germline CDR1 ENHRY, CDR2 SYGVKD. This CDR3 is built from 14 residues. CDR3 protein: CAINAVMGGNTIYF. The DNA for the CDR3 is TGTGCCATCAACGCCGTCATGGGAGGAAACACCATATATTTT.

This clonotype was counted ten times or more. V is TRBV5-1 and J is TRBJ2-7, with D unclear. The V gene's germline CDR1 is SGHRS and CDR2 YFSETQ. V lost 0 bases, J lost 0 bases, and 4 bases lay in between. The CDR3 runs 13 residues. CDR3: CASSLAPSYEQYF. The CDR3 nucleotides are TGCGCCAGCAGCTTGGCTCCCTCCTACGAGCAGTACTTC.

The table lists this clonotype with a few counts. This sequence joins TRBV7-6 and TRBJ2-3, with TRBD2 matching over 12 bases. V shed 4 bases, J shed 4 bases, and the junction held 12 bases outside the gene matches. Germline CDR1 SGHVS, CDR2 FNYEAQ. The CDR3 spans 18 residues. CDR3 sequence reads: CASSSLGLAGGPADTQYF. CDR3 nucleotide sequence: TGTGCCAGCAGCTCGTTGGGTCTAGCGGGGGGGCCGGCAGATACGCAGTATTTT. Full variable domain (missing parts from reference TRBV7-6 and TRBJ2-3): GAGVSQSPRYKVTKRGQDVALRCDPISGHVSLYWYRQALGQGPEFLTYFNYEAQQDKSGLPNDRFSAERPEGSISTLTIQRTEQRDSAMYRCASSSLGLAGGPADTQYFGPGTRLTVL.

V gene TRBV6-5 combines with J gene TRBJ2-7; 7 bases match TRBD1. V shed 0 bases, J shed 6 bases, and the junction held 5 bases outside the gene matches. Germline CDR1 reads MNHEY; CDR2 reads SVGAGI. The CDR3 has 14 residues. DNA of the CDR3: TGTGCCAGCAGTTACTCTCCTAGACAGGGCGAGCAGTACTTC. Its protein is CASSYSPRQGEQYF.

This chain joins TRBV10-3 and TRBJ2-7, with TRBD1 identical over 8 bases. CDR3 length: 15 amino acids. CDR1 ENHRY and CDR2 SYGVKD come from the germline V gene. V lost 6 bases and J lost 4; bases outside the gene matches: 11. The CDR3 coding sequence is TGTGCCATCAGGTCGACAGGGGATCCTCCATACGAGCAGTACTTC. It yields the protein CAIRSTGDPPYEQYF.

This clonotype showed up just a few times. The gene calls are TRBV18 and TRBJ2-5, with D unclear. Trimming cost V 0 bases and J 1 base, with 0 bases left between them. Looked up from germline, CDR1 is KGHSH and CDR2 is LQKENI. The CDR3 covers 12 residues. The chain's CDR3 is CASSPPQETQYF. CDR3 sequence (DNA): TGTGCCAGCTCACCACCCCAAGAGACCCAGTACTTC.

This clonotype was counted at least ten times. The rearrangement links TRBV27 to TRBJ2-1; D perhaps matches TRBD1 (6 bases). Deletions cut 7 bases from V and 0 bases from J, with 10 bases between. CDR3 length equals 14 residues. The germline V gene has CDR1 MNHEY and CDR2 SMNVEV (reference sequence). This CDR3 is CASTPDSSYNEQFF. The CDR3 nucleotides read TGTGCCAGCACCCCGGACAGCTCCTACAATGAGCAGTTCTTC.